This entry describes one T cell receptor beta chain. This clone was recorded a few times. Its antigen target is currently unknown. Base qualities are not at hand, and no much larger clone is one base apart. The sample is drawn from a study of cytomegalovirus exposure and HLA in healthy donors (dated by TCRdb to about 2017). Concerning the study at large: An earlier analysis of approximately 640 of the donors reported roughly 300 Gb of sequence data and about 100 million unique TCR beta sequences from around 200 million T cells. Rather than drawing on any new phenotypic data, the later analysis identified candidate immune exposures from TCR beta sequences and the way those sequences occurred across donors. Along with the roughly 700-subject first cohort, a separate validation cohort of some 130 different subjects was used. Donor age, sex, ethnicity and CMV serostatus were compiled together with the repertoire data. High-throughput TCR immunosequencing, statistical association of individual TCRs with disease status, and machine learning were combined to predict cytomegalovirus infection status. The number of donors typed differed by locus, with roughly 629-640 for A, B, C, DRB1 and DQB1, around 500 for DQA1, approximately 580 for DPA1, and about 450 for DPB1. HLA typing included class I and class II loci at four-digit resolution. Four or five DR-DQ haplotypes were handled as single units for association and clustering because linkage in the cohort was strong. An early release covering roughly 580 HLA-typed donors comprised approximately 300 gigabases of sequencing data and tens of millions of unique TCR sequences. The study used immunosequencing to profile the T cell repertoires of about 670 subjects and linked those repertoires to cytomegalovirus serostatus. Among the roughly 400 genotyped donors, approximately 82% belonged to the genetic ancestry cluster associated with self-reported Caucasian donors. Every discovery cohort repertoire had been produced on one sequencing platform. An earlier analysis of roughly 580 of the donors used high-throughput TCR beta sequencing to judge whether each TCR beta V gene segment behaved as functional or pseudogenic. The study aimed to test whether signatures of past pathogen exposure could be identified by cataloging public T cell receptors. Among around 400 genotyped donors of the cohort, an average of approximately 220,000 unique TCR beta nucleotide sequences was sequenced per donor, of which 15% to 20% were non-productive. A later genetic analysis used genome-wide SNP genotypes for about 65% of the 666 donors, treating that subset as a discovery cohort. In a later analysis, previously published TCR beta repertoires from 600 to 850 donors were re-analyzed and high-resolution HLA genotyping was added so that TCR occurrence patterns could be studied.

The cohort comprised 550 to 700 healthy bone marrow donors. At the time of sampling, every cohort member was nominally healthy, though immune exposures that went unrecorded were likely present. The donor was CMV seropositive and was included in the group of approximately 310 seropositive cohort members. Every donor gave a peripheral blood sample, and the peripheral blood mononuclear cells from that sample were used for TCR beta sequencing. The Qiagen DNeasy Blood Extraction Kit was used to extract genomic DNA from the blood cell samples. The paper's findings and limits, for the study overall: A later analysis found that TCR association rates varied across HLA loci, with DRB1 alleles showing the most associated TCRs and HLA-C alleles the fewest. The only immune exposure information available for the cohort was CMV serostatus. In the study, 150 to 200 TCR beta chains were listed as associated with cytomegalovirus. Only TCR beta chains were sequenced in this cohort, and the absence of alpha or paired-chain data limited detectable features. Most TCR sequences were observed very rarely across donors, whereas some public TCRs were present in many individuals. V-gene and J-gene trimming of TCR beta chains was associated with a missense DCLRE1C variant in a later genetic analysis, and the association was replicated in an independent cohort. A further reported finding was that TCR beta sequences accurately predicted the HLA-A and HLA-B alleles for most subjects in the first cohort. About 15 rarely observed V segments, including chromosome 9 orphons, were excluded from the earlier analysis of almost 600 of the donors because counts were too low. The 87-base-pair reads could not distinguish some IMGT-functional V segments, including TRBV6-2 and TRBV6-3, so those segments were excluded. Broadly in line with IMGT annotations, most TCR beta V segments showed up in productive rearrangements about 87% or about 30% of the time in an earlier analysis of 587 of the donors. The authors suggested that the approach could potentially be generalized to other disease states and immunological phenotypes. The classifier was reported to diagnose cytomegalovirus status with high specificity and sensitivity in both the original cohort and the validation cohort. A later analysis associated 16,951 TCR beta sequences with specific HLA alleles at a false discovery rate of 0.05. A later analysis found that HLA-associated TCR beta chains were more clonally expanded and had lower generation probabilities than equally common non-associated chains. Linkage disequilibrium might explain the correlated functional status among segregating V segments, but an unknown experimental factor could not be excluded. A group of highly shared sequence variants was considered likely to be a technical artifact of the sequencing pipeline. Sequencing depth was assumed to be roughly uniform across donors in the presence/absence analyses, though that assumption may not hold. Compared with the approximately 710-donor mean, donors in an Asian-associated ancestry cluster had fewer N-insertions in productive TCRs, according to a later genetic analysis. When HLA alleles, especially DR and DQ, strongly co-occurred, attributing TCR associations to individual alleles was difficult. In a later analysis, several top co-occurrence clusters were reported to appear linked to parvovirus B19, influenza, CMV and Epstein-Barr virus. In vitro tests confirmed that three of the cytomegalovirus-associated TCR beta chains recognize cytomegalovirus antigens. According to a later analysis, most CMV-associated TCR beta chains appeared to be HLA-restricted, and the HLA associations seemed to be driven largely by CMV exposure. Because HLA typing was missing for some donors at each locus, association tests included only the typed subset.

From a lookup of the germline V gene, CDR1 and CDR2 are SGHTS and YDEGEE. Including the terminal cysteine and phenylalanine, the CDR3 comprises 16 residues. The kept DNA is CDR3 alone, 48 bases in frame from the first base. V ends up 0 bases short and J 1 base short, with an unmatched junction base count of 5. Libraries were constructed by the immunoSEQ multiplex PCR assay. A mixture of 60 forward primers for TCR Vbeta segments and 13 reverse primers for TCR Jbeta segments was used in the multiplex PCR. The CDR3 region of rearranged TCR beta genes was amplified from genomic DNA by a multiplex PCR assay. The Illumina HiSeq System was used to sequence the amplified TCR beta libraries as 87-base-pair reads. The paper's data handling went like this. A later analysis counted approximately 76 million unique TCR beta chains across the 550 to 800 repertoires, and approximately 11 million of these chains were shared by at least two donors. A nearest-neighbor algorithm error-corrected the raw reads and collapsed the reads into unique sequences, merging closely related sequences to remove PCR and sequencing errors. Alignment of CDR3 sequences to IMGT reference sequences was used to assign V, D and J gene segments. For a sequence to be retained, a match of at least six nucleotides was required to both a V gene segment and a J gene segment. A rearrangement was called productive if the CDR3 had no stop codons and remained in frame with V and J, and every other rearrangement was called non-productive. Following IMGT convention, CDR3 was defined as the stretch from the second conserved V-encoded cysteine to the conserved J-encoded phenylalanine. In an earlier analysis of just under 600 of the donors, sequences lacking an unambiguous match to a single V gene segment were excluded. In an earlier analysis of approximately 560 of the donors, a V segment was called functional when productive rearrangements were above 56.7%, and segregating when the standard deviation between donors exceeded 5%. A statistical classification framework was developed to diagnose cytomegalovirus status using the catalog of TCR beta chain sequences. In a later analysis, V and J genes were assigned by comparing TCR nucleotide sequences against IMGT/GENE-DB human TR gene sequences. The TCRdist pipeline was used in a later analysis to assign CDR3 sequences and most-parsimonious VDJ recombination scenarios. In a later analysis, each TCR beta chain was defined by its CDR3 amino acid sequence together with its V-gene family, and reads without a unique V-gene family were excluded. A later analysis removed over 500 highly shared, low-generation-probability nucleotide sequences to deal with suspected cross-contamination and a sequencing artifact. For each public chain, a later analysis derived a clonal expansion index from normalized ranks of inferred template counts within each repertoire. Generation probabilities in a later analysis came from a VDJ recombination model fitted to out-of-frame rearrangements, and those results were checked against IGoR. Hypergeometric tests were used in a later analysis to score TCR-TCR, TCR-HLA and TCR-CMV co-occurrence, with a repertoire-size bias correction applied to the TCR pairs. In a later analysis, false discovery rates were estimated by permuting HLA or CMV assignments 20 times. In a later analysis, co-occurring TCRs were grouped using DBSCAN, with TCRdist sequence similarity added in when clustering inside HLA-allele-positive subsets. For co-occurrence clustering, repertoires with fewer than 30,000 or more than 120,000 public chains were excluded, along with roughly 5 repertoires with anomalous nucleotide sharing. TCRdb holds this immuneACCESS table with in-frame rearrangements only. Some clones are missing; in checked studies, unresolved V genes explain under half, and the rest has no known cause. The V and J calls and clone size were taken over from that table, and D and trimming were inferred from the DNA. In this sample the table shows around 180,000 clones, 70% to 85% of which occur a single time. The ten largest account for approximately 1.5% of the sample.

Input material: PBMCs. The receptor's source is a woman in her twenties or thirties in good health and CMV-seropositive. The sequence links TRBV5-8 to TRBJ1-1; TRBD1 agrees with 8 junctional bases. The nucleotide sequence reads TGTGCCAGCAGCTTGGCCTCCGGGACAGGGAACACTGAAGCTTTCTTT. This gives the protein CASSLASGTGNTEAFF.